One sample yielded the 15 T cell receptor beta chains listed below, sequenced in a study of control samples from healthy donors and cancer patients. Libraries were prepared by immunoSEQ multiplex PCR; TCRdb keeps only in-frame clonotypes and omits some of them. The sample has tens of thousands of clones; 88% are singletons. The sequencing input was blood. Source of these receptors: a woman in her 70s in good health.

The gene calls are TRBV12-3 or TRBV12-4 and TRBJ1-6, with D maybe TRBD1 (6 bases). The CDR3 spans 13 residues. Trimming cost V 6 bases and J 11 bases, with 14 bases left between them. The CDR3 here is CASSHREGAPLHF. CDR3 coding DNA: TGTGCCAGCAGCCACAGGGAAGGGGCACCCCTCCACTTT.

The genes are TRBV11-2 and TRBJ1-1; a weak D match, TRBD1 (5 bases). The CDR3 contains 13 residues. CDR1 SGHAT and CDR2 FQNNGV come from the germline V gene. V gave up 9 bases and J gave up 5 bases, with 16 bases separating them. The CDR3 loop reads CASNSGGWTEAFF. CDR3 nucleotides: TGTGCCAGTAACTCTGGGGGGTGGACTGAAGCTTTCTTT.

The V and J genes are TRBV6-6 and TRBJ1-1; 7 nucleotides match TRBD1. This CDR3 spans 12 amino acids. The germline V gene encodes CDR1 MNHNY and CDR2 SVGAGI (reference sequence). J was trimmed by 8 bases and V by 6 bases; bases with no gene match: 6. CDR3 sequence: CASSPRQGEAFF. CDR3 coding DNA: TGTGCCAGCAGCCCCAGACAGGGAGAAGCTTTCTTT.

This chain uses TRBV4-2 with TRBJ1-2; weak D call: TRBD1 (5 bases). CDR1 is LGHNA, CDR2 YNFKEQ, per germline. The CDR3 runs 15 residues. V dropped 0 bases and J dropped 2 bases, with 10 bases sitting between them. CDR3 coding DNA: TGTGCCAGCAGCCAAGATGGAGGGGTAAACTATGGCTACACCTTC. Encoded protein: CASSQDGGVNYGYTF.

This chain joins TRBV5-4 and TRBJ2-3; 15 nucleotides agree with TRBD2. The J segment lost 0 bases and the V segment lost 4 bases, leaving 6 bases of the junction unmatched. The CDR3 length is 18 residues. Germline CDR1 is SGHNT and CDR2 is YYREEE (reference sequence). Written as DNA, the CDR3 is TGTGCCAGCAGCCCAAGGACTAGCGGGAGGGTTAGCACAGATACGCAGTATTTT. Translation: CASSPRTSGRVSTDTQYF.

This clone was recorded only once. V usage is TRBV12-3 or TRBV12-4 and J usage is TRBJ1-1; D is uncertain. Trimming left V 6 bases short and J 7 bases short, with 9 bases between. The CDR3 extends over 11 amino acids. The CDR3 DNA follows: TGTGCCAGCAGCCAGCGGGGTGAAGCTTTCTTT. Translation: CASSQRGEAFF.

The V and J genes are TRBV19 and TRBJ1-1; D is uncertain. The CDR3 totals 14 residues. The V end lost 7 bases, the J end lost 1 base, and 13 bases lay between the germline ends. From germline, CDR1 is LNHDA and CDR2 SQIVND (reference sequence). The CDR3: CASTMGAGNTEAFF. CDR3 coding DNA: TGTGCCAGTACCATGGGCGCAGGGAACACTGAAGCTTTCTTT. Based on the CDR3 plus reference TRBV19 and TRBJ1-1, the full variable domain is DGGITQSPKYLFRKEGQNVTLSCEQNLNHDAMYWYRQDPGQGLRLIYYSQIVNDFQKGDIAEGYSVSREKKESFPLTVTSAQKNPTAFYLCASTMGAGNTEAFFGQGTRLTVV.

This rearrangement joins TRBV7-8 to TRBJ1-5, with 7 bases fitting TRBD1. The CDR3 is 20 amino acids. After removal of 4 bases from V and 1 base from J, the junction contained 19 bases not matched to a gene. Germline loops: CDR1 SGHVS, CDR2 FQNEAQ. The CDR3 here is CASSSSIDPTGSVSNQPQHF. CDR3 bases: TGTGCCAGCAGCTCCTCAATCGACCCGACAGGGAGTGTAAGCAATCAGCCCCAGCATTTT.

The chain couples TRBV6-2 or TRBV6-3 to TRBJ1-2, with 9 bases fitting TRBD1. J gave up 2 bases and V 2 bases, and 9 bases lay outside the gene matches. Looked up from germline, CDR1 is MNHEY and CDR2 is SVGEGT. The CDR3 is made up of 17 amino acids. The CDR3 DNA reads TGTGCCAGCAGTTACGGAGGACAGGGGAAGGGGAACTATGGCTACACCTTC. This translates into CASSYGGQGKGNYGYTF.

The rearrangement links TRBV5-1 to TRBJ2-7; D may be TRBD1 (6 bases). V lost 4 bases, J lost 2 bases, and 13 bases lay in between. This CDR3 region has 14 residues. Germline values: CDR1 SGHRS, CDR2 YFSETQ. CDR3 in DNA: TGCGCCAGCAGCCCTACGACAGGAGCCTACGAGCAGTACTTC. Encoded protein: CASSPTTGAYEQYF.

The chain recombines TRBV5-4 with TRBJ2-2; 8 bases fit TRBD2. With V trimmed by 4 bases and J by 1 base, 3 bases remained unmatched. This CDR3 is built from 15 residues. CDR1 SGHNT and CDR2 YYREEE come from the germline V gene (reference sequence). CDR3 nucleotides: TGTGCCAGCAGCCCGGGGGGGGAGAACACCGGGGAGCTGTTTTTT. It translates to CASSPGGENTGELFF.

The CDR3 region has the DNA TGCGCCAGCAGCTTGGACGAGGCGGGGGGGCCGTATGAGCAGTTCTTC. It codes for CASSLDEAGGPYEQFF. The chain couples TRBV5-1 to TRBJ2-1; 9 bases align to TRBD2. Trimming at V came to 0 bases and at J to 8 bases, leaving 9 bases not matched to a gene. The CDR3 loop spans 16 amino acids. The germline CDR1 and CDR2 sequences are SGHRS and YFSETQ.

The gene calls are TRBV11-2 and TRBJ1-2; no reliable D call. CDR3 length: 15 amino acids. V lost 0 bases and J 6 bases, leaving 14 bases between the germline ends. CDR1 and CDR2 (germline): SGHAT, FQNNGV. In DNA, the CDR3 is TGTGCCAGCAGCTTAGAAGGTGGAGCCCTAGATGGCTACACCTTC. It encodes CASSLEGGALDGYTF.

The chain combines TRBV29-1 with TRBJ1-1, with D possibly matching TRBD1 (5 bases). CDR1 and CDR2 from the germline V gene are SQVTM and ANQGSEA. The ends were cut back, 4 bases at V and 7 bases at J, with 13 bases in the middle. This CDR3 is 12 amino acids long. CDR3 coding DNA: TGCAGCGTTGTGGTTTGGGGGAATGAAGCTTTCTTT. This sequence encodes CSVVVWGNEAFF.

As concerns this clone: Sequence at one end of the junction differs from germline and may be a read error. The rearrangement links TRBV6-5 to TRBJ1-1, with D unresolved. The CDR3 is 12 amino acids. Germline-derived CDR1 and CDR2 are MNHEY and SVGAGI. CDR3 loop: CAGSPRLTEAFF. The CDR3 DNA follows: TGTGCCGGCAGTCCTCGCCTCACTGAAGCTTTCTTT.